This paragraph reports one T cell receptor (beta chain). Its antigen remains unidentified. Base-call qualities are not available, and no considerably larger clone is one nucleotide away. These data originate in a study of beta chain features in type 1 diabetes (dated by TCRdb to 2016 to 2019). For context, the study as a whole: Patients and healthy donors did not differ in mean age, gender distribution, total cell number or subset yield. The study compared the TCRB repertoires of sorted circulating CD4+ T cell subsets in recently diagnosed type 1 diabetes patients with those in matched healthy donors. Across all samples, some 99 million sorted cells were examined, and cell number per subset correlated strongly with RNA yield. Regulatory and stem cell-like memory subsets were obtained from only 8 patients and roughly eight healthy donors, while naive and central memory subsets were obtained from all 28 donors.

The entire isolated RNA was reverse transcribed using the High Capacity cDNA Reverse Transcription Kit, and thus expressed TCRB transcripts were sequenced. Naive, central memory and regulatory T cell samples underwent deep immunoSEQ sequencing, averaging about 3.5 million total reads per sample. Sorted cells were lysed in RLT buffer, and RNA was extracted using DNase-treated RNeasy Micro or Mini kits according to cell number. Each cell subset was processed separately to prevent cross-contamination, with patient and healthy donor samples processed together. The immunoSEQ multiplex PCR was used to amplify TCRB sequences from cDNA, yielding 87-bp fragments that span the CDR3 region. The amplicons were sequenced using the Illumina HiSeq platform. The study's own analysis went as follows. Synthetic template baselines were used to correct PCR bias computationally, reads within Hamming distance 2 were collapsed, and singletons that could not be merged were discarded. Reads were aligned against IMGT to assign V, D and J genes, CDR3 length and insertions or deletions at six rearrangement sites. Within each subset, clonotype counts were normalized to the number of sorted cells before true diversity and Gini coefficients were calculated with the tcR R package. The overlap coefficient, calculated on TCRB nucleotide sequences, was used to quantify repertoire sharing. TCRdb's version of the immuneACCESS table is confined to in-frame rearrangements and falls short of the full clone set. An unresolved V gene accounts for under half of the shortfall where checked; the remainder is of unknown origin. V, J and clone size are those of that table, while D and trimming were read from the DNA. Counted in this sample were about 290,000 clones; roughly 8% of them appeared once. Clones ranked in the top ten supply roughly 1% of the sample.

The paper's findings and limits, for the study overall: Naive, central memory and regulatory TCRB repertoires appeared to be more alike among patients than among healthy donors. Because cDNA rather than genomic DNA was sequenced, highly expressing activated cells could have been over-represented, although no difference in activation and CD3 levels was found between groups. Because small numbers of individuals were included in the HLA sub-analyses, any influence of HLA type on TCRB rearrangement was left unresolved. Type 1 diabetes patients showed a moderate but significant shortening of TCRB CDR3 length in all four CD4+ subsets. PCR may preferentially amplify shorter templates, but because patient and control samples were amplified and corrected together, any resulting skew would affect both groups equally. At VDJ recombination sites, patients with type 1 diabetes made fewer insertions and deleted more nucleotides, a pattern implying thymic rearrangement abnormalities.

The CDR3 spans 15 residues, from the cysteine through the phenylalanine. The entry retains the CDR3 DNA only, 45 bases that are in frame from base 1. The germline V gene (reference sequence) supplies CDR1 SEHNR and CDR2 FQNEAQ. V is cut back by 6 bases and J by 6 bases, with 10 bases in the junction unmatched. Each donor gave one peripheral blood draw, about 100 mL on average, collected into heparinised tubes. Using a panel that included CD45RO, CCR7, CD25, CD127, CD95 and CD27, naive, central memory, regulatory and stem cell-like memory CD4+ T cells were sorted on a BD FACSAria II. All sorted populations exceeded 95% purity. PBMCs were separated immediately by Lymphoprep density gradient centrifugation and were stained directly, without being cultured. Samples were stained and sorted in pairs, with one healthy donor and one patient per experiment, so that batch effects were minimized.

The sequence is built from TRBV7-9 and TRBJ1-4, with 7 bases aligning to TRBD1. The sequenced sample consisted of central memory CD4+ T cells from blood. This receptor was identified in a woman under 30 in good health. Read as DNA, the sequence is TGTGCCAGCAGTCAACAGGGGCGCGCTTATGAAAAACTGTTTTTT. This encodes CASSQQGRAYEKLFF.